This T cell receptor beta chain was identified during a study of blood T cell repertoires in COVID-19. This CDR3 spans 14 amino acids. V was trimmed by 3 bases and J by 7 bases, leaving 10 bases between them. Germline V CDR1 and CDR2: MDHEN, SYDVKM. Generated by immunoSEQ multiplex PCR, the TCRdb table keeps only in-frame clones and is missing some. The sample yields tens of thousands of clones, approximately 83% seen once. The V gene is TRBV28, the J gene TRBJ1-6; TRBD1 might be the D (6 bases). The TCR was taken from a man aged 65 to 85 with acute or convalescent COVID-19. Sequenced input: peripheral blood. The CDR3 coding sequence is TGTGCCAGCAGTTTCAGGGGATTAAATTCACCCCTCCACTTT. Translated: CASSFRGLNSPLHF.